A single sample gave rise to the 18 T cell receptor beta chains below, sequenced in a study of T cells in women clearing cervical HPV infection. Sequenced by immunoSEQ multiplex PCR; TCRdb stores in-frame clones only, minus some. Here the sample table reports around 41,000 clones. What was sequenced was blood buffy coat. Receptors originate from a woman between 18 and 69 years old with a cervical HPV16 infection that either progressed to CIN3+ or cleared (not recorded which).

Points on this clone: The CDR3 end lies 3 residues beyond the end of the read and is filled in from the germline J gene. The V and J genes are TRBV5-1 and TRBJ2-7; the D is unclear. The germline gives CDR1 SGHRS, CDR2 YFSETQ. The CDR3 extends over 14 amino acids. V lost 2 bases, J lost 5 bases, and 14 bases lay in between. The DNA read from the CDR3 is TGCGCCAGCAGCTTAGTTTCTCGGGTTAACGAG. This codes for CASSLVSRVNE. The complete CDR3 sequence is CASSLVSRVNEQYF.

Comment on this clone: The CDR3 extends 3 residues past the end of the read, so its final part is completed from the germline J gene. This chain links TRBV5-1 with TRBJ2-2; TRBD1 or TRBD2 may be the D gene (5 bases each). The germline V and J ends were trimmed by 0 bases and 4 bases, with 10 bases remaining between them. The CDR3 is made up of 15 amino acids. CDR1 is SGHRS, CDR2 YFSETQ, per germline. The CDR3 is CASSLGGAGTGELFF. CDR3 DNA (partial): TGCGCCAGCAGCTTGGGAGGGGCTGGCACCGGGGAG.

As to this clone: The CDR3 goes on 3 residues after the read ends, and that part is filled in from the germline J gene. The V gene is TRBV7-9, the J gene TRBJ1-6; no clear D gene. Germline lookup yields CDR1 SEHNR and CDR2 FQNEAQ (reference sequence). The V end was cut by 6 bases, the J end by 8 bases, with 11 bases between. This CDR3 contains 13 residues. This CDR3 is CASRRTGDSPLHF. The part of the CDR3 DNA that was read is TGTGCCAGCAGGAGAACCGGGGATTCACCC.

On this clone itself: Coverage ceases 3 residues before the CDR3 finishes, and the germline J gene fills in the end. This chain connects TRBV20-1 to TRBJ1-2, with D maybe TRBD1 (5 bases). Germline V gene sequence: CDR1 DFQATT, CDR2 SNEGSKA (reference sequence). The CDR3 is 16 residues long. The CDR3 loop reads CSARDNSEGRRQGYTF. The sequenced CDR3 bases are TGCAGTGCTAGAGATAATTCGGAGGGGAGGCGGCAGGGC.

Worth noting for this clone: The CDR3 end lies 3 residues beyond the end of the read and is filled in from the germline J gene. This rearrangement joins TRBV5-6 to TRBJ1-2; 7 nucleotides match TRBD1. CDR3 length equals 14 residues. CDR1 is SGHDT, CDR2 YYEEEE, per germline. The junction had 3 bases not matched to a gene; V was cut back by 0 bases and J by 4 bases. CDR3 loop: CASSLGQGGYGYTF. CDR3 DNA, as far as it was read: TGTGCCAGCAGCTTGGGGCAGGGGGGCTATGGC.

As for this clone: Sequencing ends 3 residues short of the CDR3 end; the germline J gene provides the rest. The chain has TRBV29-1 and TRBJ2-3; 9 bases map to TRBD2. The CDR3 contains 14 residues. V was clipped by 4 bases and J by 3 bases; unmatched bases: 5. Germline lookup yields CDR1 SQVTM and CDR2 ANQGSEA. The CDR3 DNA, read in part, is TGCAGCGTTGCAAGCGGGGGGTTAACAGATACG. Its translation is CSVASGGLTDT. The whole CDR3 protein reads CSVASGGLTDTQYF.

Here the CDR3 reads CASSLSGTDTQYF. Partial CDR3 DNA: TGTGCCAGCAGTTTGAGCGGAACAGATACG. The rearrangement joins TRBV12-3 or TRBV12-4 to TRBJ2-3, with D possibly matching TRBD2 (5 bases). Read data end 3 residues before the CDR3 end; the end is taken from the germline J gene. The length of the CDR3 is 13 residues. V lost 3 bases and J lost 3, with 7 bases in between.

About this clone: With the read ending 3 residues before the CDR3 end, the germline J gene is used to fill in that end. The rearrangement uses TRBV6-2 or TRBV6-3 and TRBJ2-3; 8 nucleotides line up with TRBD1. V shed 6 bases and J 2 bases; nucleotides not matched to a gene: 7. The CDR3 loop spans 15 amino acids. Germline V CDR1 and CDR2: MNHEY, SVGEGT. The CDR3 sequence is CASRRQGLYTDTQYF. The DNA read from the CDR3 is TGTGCCAGCAGGCGACAGGGGCTATACACAGATACG.

Comment on this clone: The read comes to an end 3 residues before the CDR3 does, leaving the germline J gene to fill in the end. This chain joins TRBV5-4 and TRBJ1-4; 8 bases agree with TRBD1. V lost 5 bases and J lost 1; bases outside the gene matches: 1. CDR3 size: 14 residues. CDR1 and CDR2 from the germline V gene are SGHNT and YYREEE (reference sequence). The sequenced CDR3 bases are TGTGCCAGCAGAGGGACAGGAACTAATGAAAAA. Translation gives CASRGTGTNEK. In full, the CDR3 is CASRGTGTNEKLFF.

With respect to this clone: The read comes to an end 3 residues before the CDR3 does, leaving the germline J gene to fill in the end. This chain links TRBV5-1 with TRBJ1-1; a possible D gene is TRBD1 (6 bases). Trimming took 4 bases from V and 7 from J, leaving 14 bases between them. The CDR3 is made up of 13 amino acids. Germline CDR1 SGHRS, CDR2 YFSETQ. CDR3 region: CASSLAQGGEAFF. The CDR3 DNA, read in part, is TGCGCCAGCAGCCTGGCACAGGGAGGTGAA.

CDR3 loop: CASSIPSGGVSTQYF. CDR3 DNA, as far as it was read: TGTGCCAGTAGTATACCCAGCGGGGGGGTATCTACG. The rearrangement joins TRBV19 to TRBJ2-3, with 10 bases fitting TRBD2. The observed sequence ends 3 residues before the CDR3 terminus, with the missing tail filled in from the germline J gene. The length of the CDR3 is 15 residues. Germline V gene lookup returns CDR1 LNHDA and CDR2 SQIVND (reference sequence). The trim removed 2 bases at V and 8 bases at J, leaving 7 bases unmatched.

Turning to this clone: The read halts 3 residues ahead of the CDR3 end, with the missing end drawn from the germline J gene. J is TRBJ2-1 and V is TRBV20-1, with 15 bases identical to TRBD2. CDR3 size: 15 residues. CDR1 DFQATT and CDR2 SNEGSKA come from the germline V gene (reference sequence). With 3 bases clipped from V and 8 bases from J, the junction kept 5 bases outside the gene matches. The CDR3 spells CSASGLAGGPYEQFF. CDR3 bases read: TGCAGTGCTAGCGGACTAGCGGGAGGGCCGTATGAG.

On this clone: The read is 3 residues too short to cover the CDR3 end, so that end is filled in from the germline J gene. J is TRBJ1-4 and V is TRBV7-9; D not certain. CDR1 is SEHNR and CDR2 is FQNEAQ in the germline V gene (reference sequence). V shed 7 bases and J shed 8 bases, with 20 bases lying between them. The CDR3 has 15 amino acids. The CDR3 loop reads CASIGPTSPREKLFF. Incomplete CDR3 DNA: TGTGCCAGCATCGGTCCCACCTCCCCTCGGGAAAAA.

About this clone: The DNA ends 3 residues before the CDR3 does, and the rest of the CDR3 is filled in from the germline J gene. The V gene is TRBV20-1, the J gene TRBJ1-4; D is ambiguous. Deletions cut 6 bases from V and 0 bases from J, with 20 bases between. Germline V gives CDR1 DFQATT, CDR2 SNEGSKA (reference sequence). The CDR3 loop spans 17 amino acids. The sequenced CDR3 bases are TGCAGTGCAAACCCCAACAGCGGAGTACCAACTAATGAAAAA. Translation gives CSANPNSGVPTNEK. The entire CDR3 protein reads CSANPNSGVPTNEKLFF.

The CDR3 sequence is CASSPIKYNEQFF. The CDR3 DNA, read in part, is TGTGCCAGCAGTCCTATAAAATACAATGAG. V is TRBV2 and J is TRBJ2-1; D is unresolved. The read terminates 3 residues ahead of where the CDR3 ends, so the germline J gene completes it. Germline lookup yields CDR1 SNHLY and CDR2 FYNNEI. With 5 bases removed from V and 4 bases from J, the gap between germline ends came to 9 bases. This CDR3 is built from 13 residues.

The CDR3 reads CAITPGGVDEQYF. The part of the CDR3 DNA that was read is TGTGCCATCACTCCAGGGGGAGTAGACGAG. J is TRBJ2-7 and V is TRBV10-3; TRBD1 aligns across 7 bases. The read stops 3 residues short of the end of the CDR3; the missing end is completed from the germline J gene. CDR1 and CDR2 from the germline V gene are ENHRY and SYGVKD. J lost 5 bases, V lost 7 bases, and 8 bases had no gene match. CDR3 length equals 13 residues.

As to this clone: The read terminates 3 residues before the CDR3 end, so the remaining end is supplied by the germline J gene. The chain has TRBV7-9 and TRBJ2-7; 13 bases are a match to TRBD2. V lost 4 bases to trimming and J lost 4 bases; unmatched junction nucleotides: 4. The CDR3 spans 15 residues. CDR1 and CDR2 from the germline V gene are SEHNR and FQNEAQ (reference sequence). CDR3 in amino acids: CASSWTSGRSYEQYF. The part of the CDR3 DNA that was read is TGTGCCAGCAGCTGGACTAGCGGGAGATCTTACGAG. The variable domain in full, with the rest retrieved from reference TRBV7-9 and TRBJ2-7, is DTGVSQNPRHKITKRGQNVTFRCDPISEHNRLYWYRQTLGQGPEFLTYFQNEAQLEKSRLLSDRFSAERPKGSFSTLEIQRTEQGDSAMYLCASSWTSGRSYEQYFGPGTRLTVT.

On this clone itself: The sequence runs out 3 residues before the end of the CDR3; the remainder is reconstructed from the germline J gene. The rearrangement uses TRBV6-1 and TRBJ2-7; D gene unclear. Trimming cost V 2 bases and J 1 base, with 12 bases left between them. CDR1 is MNHNS and CDR2 is SASEGT in the germline V gene. CDR3 size: 15 residues. The sequenced CDR3 bases are TGTGCCAGCAGTGAAAAGCAGGAAGGGTCCTACGAG. Translation gives CASSEKQEGSYE. The whole CDR3 reads CASSEKQEGSYEQYF.